A selection of T cell receptor beta chains follows, all from one sample in a study of blood T cells in healthy people across ages. Each CDR3 protein gets one entry after TCRdb re-called the 5' RACE reads with MiXCR. Of about 400,000 distinct CDR3 sequences listed, about 55% are singletons. Material: blood. The receptors originated from a man in his 60s in good health. Each CDR3 is given with its conserved first and last residue. The D gene is left open where the match is weak. Where a row states a size, it is once, few, many or the class of an expanded clone; other rows omit it.

d_gene	v_gene	abundance	j_gene	CDR3aa	CDR3nt
.	TRBV3-1	.	TRBJ2-5	CASSQDIVKTQYF	TGTGCCAGCAGCCAAGATATTGTGAAGACCCAGTACTTC
.	TRBV6-5	.	TRBJ2-7	CASSLSWTGAYEQYF	TGTGCCAGCAGCCTCTCGTGGACTGGAGCCTACGAGCAGTACTTC
TRBD1	TRBV7-2	.	TRBJ2-7	CASSFDRGEQYF	TGTGCCAGCAGCTTCGACAGGGGCGAGCAGTACTTC
.	TRBV20-1	few	TRBJ2-3	CSARSQSDTQYF	TGCAGTGCTAGGTCTCAATCAGATACGCAGTATTTT
.	TRBV25-1	.	TRBJ1-2	CASSEPRTGRGYTF	TGTGCCAGCAGTGAACCCCGGACGGGGCGTGGCTACACCTTC
TRBD1	TRBV7-9	.	TRBJ1-2	CASSQTGKANYGYTF	TGTGCCAGCAGCCAGACAGGGAAGGCGAACTATGGCTACACCTTC
.	TRBV2	.	TRBJ2-5	CASSVGVLQGTQETQYF	TGTGCCAGCAGTGTTGGGGTTCTACAGGGCACCCAAGAGACCCAGTACTTC
.	TRBV11-2	.	TRBJ1-5	CASSFRDGNQPQHF	TGTGCCAGCAGCTTCCGGGACGGCAATCAGCCCCAGCATTTT
.	TRBV25-1	.	TRBJ2-1	CASSAPVGQLYNEQFF	TGTGCCAGCAGTGCCCCAGTCGGACAGCTATACAATGAGCAGTTCTTC
TRBD2	TRBV27	.	TRBJ2-7	CASSLPGLAGEQYF	TGTGCCAGCAGTCTACCGGGACTAGCGGGGGAGCAGTACTTC
TRBD2	TRBV7-9	once	TRBJ2-1	CASGLAGVGNEQFF	TGTGCCAGCGGACTAGCGGGAGTAGGTAATGAGCAGTTCTTC
TRBD2	TRBV20-1	.	TRBJ2-5	CSASGLAGETQYF	TGCAGTGCTAGTGGGCTAGCGGGAGAGACCCAGTACTTC
.	TRBV11-2	few	TRBJ2-4	CASSRGTAPLIQYF	TGTGCCAGCAGCCGTGGGACCGCTCCGCTCATTCAGTACTTC
.	TRBV20-1	.	TRBJ2-7	CSARRAGSSYEQYF	TGCAGTGCTAGACGGGCGGGGAGCTCCTACGAGCAGTACTTC
.	TRBV20-1	.	TRBJ1-4	CSARRGANEKLFF	TGCAGTGCCAGGCGGGGTGCTAATGAAAAACTGTTTTTT
.	TRBV4-2	few	TRBJ1-5	CASSQDPRLAGQPQHF	TGTGCCAGCAGCCAAGATCCCAGACTAGCGGGACAGCCCCAGCATTTT
.	TRBV11-2	.	TRBJ2-5	CASSLDGGGTQYF	TGTGCCAGCAGCTTAGACGGTGGGGGGACCCAGTACTTC
TRBD2	TRBV20-1	few	TRBJ2-1	CSARHAKGTSEFNEQFF	TGCAGTGCTAGACATGCCAAAGGGACTAGCGAGTTCAATGAGCAGTTCTTC
.	TRBV2	.	TRBJ2-4	CASSEWERQQQYF	TGTGCCAGCAGTGAATGGGAACGGCAACAGCAGTACTTC
.	TRBV29-1	many	TRBJ1-5	CSVRTESNQPQHF	TGCAGCGTACGTACAGAAAGCAATCAGCCCCAGCATTTT
TRBD2	TRBV7-3	.	TRBJ2-3	CASSLTWGLGSTDTQYF	TGTGCCAGCAGCTTAACGTGGGGACTAGGGAGCACAGATACGCAGTATTTT
.	TRBV7-2	.	TRBJ1-4	CASSLDSSLREKLFF	TGTGCCAGCAGCTTAGACTCCTCGCTGCGGGAAAAACTGTTTTTT
TRBD1	TRBV9	medium-sized	TRBJ2-5	CASRTGTGQETQYF	TGTGCCAGCAGGACCGGGACAGGGCAAGAGACCCAGTACTTC
.	TRBV20-1	.	TRBJ2-5	CSAPPPVKGLQYF	TGCAGTGCCCCACCCCCTGTAAAGGGGCTACAGTACTTC
.	TRBV7-2	.	TRBJ1-6	CASSLGTRNSPLHF	TGTGCCAGCAGCTTAGGGACGCGGAATTCACCCCTCCACTTT
.	TRBV29-1	.	TRBJ2-5	CSVVNRATYERYF	TGCAGCGTTGTAAACCGAGCGACGTACGAGCGGTACTTC